This TCR beta chain was profiled in a study of T cells after yellow fever vaccination. Overall study findings and caveats: Bulk-population clonotypes that are abundant could appear as contaminants in FACS-sorted repertoires. A small proportion of clonotypes was detected in both the CD4 and CD8 compartments. Peaking faster, on day 5 versus 15, the secondary response was nonetheless weaker.

One entry per CDR3 protein results from TCRdb running MiXCR on the 5' RACE reads. This sample has approximately 180,000 distinct CDR3 sequences, with roughly 6.4% found just once. This clonotype was counted many times. The target antigen is unknown. V was clipped by 3 bases and J by 3 bases; unmatched bases: 7. CDR1 is LGHNA and CDR2 is YNFKEQ in the germline V gene. This CDR3 is 15 amino acids long. This clonotype originated in a man between 18 and 35 years old who received the YFV17D yellow fever vaccine. The V and J genes are TRBV4-2 and TRBJ1-1; 7 bases are shared with TRBD1. The starting material was CD4+ T cells sorted from PBMCs, obtained on the day of the first yellow fever vaccination. CDR3 amino acids: CASSQTSTGDTEAFF. CDR3 nucleotide sequence: TGTGCCAGCAGCCAGACCTCTACAGGGGACACTGAAGCTTTCTTT.